A selection of T cell receptor beta chains follows, all from one sample in a study of identical twins. TCRdb itself ran the 5' RACE reads through MiXCR, one entry per CDR3 protein. Found here are 350,000 to 400,000 distinct CDR3 sequences, approximately 9.1% of them singletons; the top ten hold 8% to 10%. The specimen was naive T cells sorted from blood. These receptors were taken from a woman between 45 and 65 years old in good health. CDR3s include the opening cysteine and the closing phenylalanine or tryptophan. D genes are given only for firm matches. A row's size may be missing; if present it is once, few, many or a size class.

V gene: TRBV6-5
J gene: TRBJ2-1
clone size: few
D gene: -
CDR3 protein: CASRFHSSNEQFF
CDR3 DNA: TGTGCCAGCAGATTTCATAGCAGCAATGAGCAGTTCTTC

V gene: TRBV15
J gene: TRBJ2-5
clone size: -
D gene: -
CDR3 protein: CATSRSAQETQYF
CDR3 DNA: TGTGCCACCAGCAGGTCAGCTCAAGAGACCCAGTACTTC

V gene: TRBV12-3/TRBV12-4
J gene: TRBJ2-1
clone size: many
D gene: TRBD2
CDR3 protein: CASSPSGRAVGQFF
CDR3 DNA: TGTGCCAGCAGTCCTAGCGGGAGGGCGGTCGGGCAGTTCTTC

V gene: TRBV20-1
J gene: TRBJ1-2
clone size: few
D gene: -
CDR3 protein: CSARGFVDGYTF
CDR3 DNA: TGCAGTGCTAGAGGGTTCGTGGATGGCTACACCTTC

V gene: TRBV30
J gene: TRBJ2-3
clone size: -
D gene: -
CDR3 protein: CAFSWSTDTQYF
CDR3 DNA: TGTGCCTTTAGCTGGAGCACAGATACGCAGTATTTT

V gene: TRBV12-3/TRBV12-4
J gene: TRBJ2-5
clone size: -
D gene: TRBD1
CDR3 protein: CASSSQGAKTQYF
CDR3 DNA: TGTGCCAGCAGTTCACAGGGGGCGAAGACCCAGTACTTC

V gene: TRBV6-2/TRBV6-3
J gene: TRBJ2-5
clone size: -
D gene: -
CDR3 protein: CASLTWDSQETQYF
CDR3 DNA: TGTGCCAGCCTAACGTGGGACTCACAAGAGACCCAGTACTTC

V gene: TRBV18
J gene: TRBJ2-1
clone size: few
D gene: -
CDR3 protein: CASSPLGTGDEQFF
CDR3 DNA: TGTGCCAGCTCACCCTTGGGCACCGGCGATGAGCAGTTCTTC

V gene: TRBV9
J gene: TRBJ2-3
clone size: -
D gene: TRBD2
CDR3 protein: CASSGSSGILNTDTQYF
CDR3 DNA: TGTGCCAGCAGCGGTTCTAGCGGGATTCTGAACACAGATACGCAGTATTTT

V gene: TRBV20-1
J gene: TRBJ1-2
clone size: many
D gene: -
CDR3 protein: CSALVGGYTF
CDR3 DNA: TGCAGTGCTCTAGTCGGGGGCTACACCTTC

V gene: TRBV3-1
J gene: TRBJ2-1
clone size: few
D gene: -
CDR3 protein: CASSQLPENNEQFF
CDR3 DNA: TGTGCCAGCAGCCAACTGCCAGAAAACAATGAGCAGTTCTTC

V gene: TRBV2
J gene: TRBJ1-1
clone size: few
D gene: TRBD1
CDR3 protein: CASSEGGQGRGVEAFF
CDR3 DNA: TGTGCCAGCAGTGAAGGGGGACAGGGTAGAGGGGTTGAAGCTTTCTTT

V gene: TRBV29-1
J gene: TRBJ2-1
clone size: many
D gene: TRBD1
CDR3 protein: CSARGGQGVNEQFF
CDR3 DNA: TGCAGCGCCCGCGGCGGACAGGGTGTCAATGAGCAGTTCTTC

V gene: TRBV27
J gene: TRBJ1-4
clone size: -
D gene: -
CDR3 protein: CASSPYGTNEKLFF
CDR3 DNA: TGTGCCAGCAGCCCCTACGGCACTAATGAAAAACTGTTTTTT

V gene: TRBV10-3
J gene: TRBJ2-2
clone size: -
D gene: -
CDR3 protein: CAISNSGELFF
CDR3 DNA: TGTGCCATCAGTAACTCCGGGGAGCTGTTTTTT

V gene: TRBV29-1
J gene: TRBJ2-5
clone size: few
D gene: -
CDR3 protein: CTGAQGETQYF
CDR3 DNA: TGCACGGGGGCCCAAGGGGAGACCCAGTACTTC

V gene: TRBV20-1
J gene: TRBJ2-3
clone size: many
D gene: TRBD2
CDR3 protein: CSARDSPTSGTGPDTQYF
CDR3 DNA: TGCAGTGCTAGAGATTCGCCGACTAGCGGGACGGGACCAGATACGCAGTATTTT

V gene: TRBV7-8
J gene: TRBJ2-1
clone size: many
D gene: TRBD1
CDR3 protein: CASSLYRDRGNEQFF
CDR3 DNA: TGTGCCAGCAGCTTGTACCGGGACAGAGGCAATGAGCAGTTCTTC

V gene: TRBV12-3/TRBV12-4
J gene: TRBJ1-6
clone size: many
D gene: -
CDR3 protein: CASSLYGVVSPLHF
CDR3 DNA: TGTGCCAGCAGTTTATATGGGGTTGTTTCACCCCTCCACTTT

V gene: TRBV9
J gene: TRBJ2-1
clone size: few
D gene: -
CDR3 protein: CASSPTSEGRGEQFF
CDR3 DNA: TGTGCCAGCAGCCCAACTTCGGAGGGGAGAGGTGAGCAGTTCTTC

V gene: TRBV25-1
J gene: TRBJ2-3
clone size: many
D gene: -
CDR3 protein: CASSAGDTQYF
CDR3 DNA: TGTGCCAGCAGTGCTGGGGATACGCAGTATTTT

V gene: TRBV12-3/TRBV12-4
J gene: TRBJ1-5
clone size: few
D gene: -
CDR3 protein: CASSLGGTESNQPQHF
CDR3 DNA: TGTGCCAGCAGTTTAGGGGGCACAGAGAGCAATCAGCCCCAGCATTTT

V gene: TRBV5-1
J gene: TRBJ2-2
clone size: many
D gene: -
CDR3 protein: CASSLEGSGELFF
CDR3 DNA: TGCGCCAGCAGCTTGGAAGGGTCCGGGGAGCTGTTTTTT

V gene: TRBV30
J gene: TRBJ1-5
clone size: few
D gene: -
CDR3 protein: CAWSEGYSNQPQHF
CDR3 DNA: TGTGCCTGGAGTGAGGGCTATAGCAATCAGCCCCAGCATTTT